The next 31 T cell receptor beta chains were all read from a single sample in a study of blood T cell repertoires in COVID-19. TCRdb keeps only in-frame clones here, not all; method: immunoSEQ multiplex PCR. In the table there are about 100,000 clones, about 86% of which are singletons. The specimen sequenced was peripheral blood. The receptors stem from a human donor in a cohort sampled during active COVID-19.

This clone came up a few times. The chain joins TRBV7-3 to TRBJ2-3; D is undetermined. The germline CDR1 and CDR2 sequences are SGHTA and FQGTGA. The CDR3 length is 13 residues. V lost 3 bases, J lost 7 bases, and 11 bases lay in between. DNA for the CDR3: TGTGCCAGCAGCTTCGGAGAGTTCAATACGCAGTATTTT. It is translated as CASSFGEFNTQYF.

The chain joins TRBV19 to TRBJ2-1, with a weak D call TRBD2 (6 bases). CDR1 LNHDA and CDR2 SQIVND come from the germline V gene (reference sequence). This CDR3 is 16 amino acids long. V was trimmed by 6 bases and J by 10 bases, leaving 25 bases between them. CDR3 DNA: TGTGCCAGTAGCCCGGATCCGACTAGGCGGTTAAGGGAGCAGTTCTTC. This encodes CASSPDPTRRLREQFF.

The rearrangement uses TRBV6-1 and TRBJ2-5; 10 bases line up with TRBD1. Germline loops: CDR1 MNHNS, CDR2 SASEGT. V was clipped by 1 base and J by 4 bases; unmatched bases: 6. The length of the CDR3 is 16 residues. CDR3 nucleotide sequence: TGTGCCAGCAGTGAAGTCGACAGGGGGCTAGCAGAGACCCAGTACTTC. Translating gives CASSEVDRGLAETQYF.

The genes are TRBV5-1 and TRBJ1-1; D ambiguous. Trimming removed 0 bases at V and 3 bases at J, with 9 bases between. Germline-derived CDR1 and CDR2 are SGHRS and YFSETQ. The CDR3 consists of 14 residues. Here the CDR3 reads CASSLAAGHTEAFF. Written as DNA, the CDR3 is TGCGCCAGCAGCTTGGCGGCAGGCCACACTGAAGCTTTCTTT.

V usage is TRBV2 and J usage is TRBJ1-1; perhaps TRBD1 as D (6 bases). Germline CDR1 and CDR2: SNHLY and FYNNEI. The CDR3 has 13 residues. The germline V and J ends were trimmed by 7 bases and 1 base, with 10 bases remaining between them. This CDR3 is CASIQGQNTEAFF. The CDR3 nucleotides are TGTGCCAGCATCCAGGGACAGAACACTGAAGCTTTCTTT.

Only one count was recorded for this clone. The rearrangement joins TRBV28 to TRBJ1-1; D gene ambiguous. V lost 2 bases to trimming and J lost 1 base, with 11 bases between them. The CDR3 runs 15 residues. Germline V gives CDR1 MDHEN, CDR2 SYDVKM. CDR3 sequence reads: CASSLLDWKNTEAFF. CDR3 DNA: TGTGCCAGCAGTTTACTGGACTGGAAGAACACTGAAGCTTTCTTT. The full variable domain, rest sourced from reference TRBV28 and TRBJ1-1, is DVKVTQSSRYLVKRTGEKVFLECVQDMDHENMFWYRQDPGLGLRLIYFSYDVKMKEKGDIPEGYSVSREKKERFSLILESASTNQTSMYLCASSLLDWKNTEAFFGQGTRLTVV.

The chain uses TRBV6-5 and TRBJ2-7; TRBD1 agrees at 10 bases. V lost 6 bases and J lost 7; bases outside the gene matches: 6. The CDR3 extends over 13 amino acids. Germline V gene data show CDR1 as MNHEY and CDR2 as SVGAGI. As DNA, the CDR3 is TGTGCCAGCAGATGGACAGGGGGTAAGGAGCAGTACTTC. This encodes CASRWTGGKEQYF.

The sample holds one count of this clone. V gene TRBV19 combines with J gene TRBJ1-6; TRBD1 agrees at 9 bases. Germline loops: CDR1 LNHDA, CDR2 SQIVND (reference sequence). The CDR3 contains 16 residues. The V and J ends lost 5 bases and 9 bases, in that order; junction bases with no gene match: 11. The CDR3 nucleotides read TGTGCCAGTAGTCCAGAGACAGGGGGTCAGATTTCACCCCTCCACTTT. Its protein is CASSPETGGQISPLHF.

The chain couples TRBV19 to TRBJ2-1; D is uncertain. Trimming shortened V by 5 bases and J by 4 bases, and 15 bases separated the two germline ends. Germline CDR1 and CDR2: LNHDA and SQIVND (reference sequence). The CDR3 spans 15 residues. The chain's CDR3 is CASSASRGDYNEQFF. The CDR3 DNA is TGTGCCAGTAGTGCCTCCCGCGGCGATTACAATGAGCAGTTCTTC.

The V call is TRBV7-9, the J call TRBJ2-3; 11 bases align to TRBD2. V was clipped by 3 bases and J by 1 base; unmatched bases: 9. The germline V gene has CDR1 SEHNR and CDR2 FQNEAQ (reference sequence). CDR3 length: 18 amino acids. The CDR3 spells CASSLRVPGLAGTDTQYF. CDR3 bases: TGTGCCAGCAGCTTGAGGGTTCCGGGACTAGCGGGCACAGATACGCAGTATTTT. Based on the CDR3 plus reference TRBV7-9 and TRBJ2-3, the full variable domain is DTGVSQNPRHKITKRGQNVTFRCDPISEHNRLYWYRQTLGQGPEFLTYFQNEAQLEKSRLLSDRFSAERPKGSFSTLEIQRTEQGDSAMYLCASSLRVPGLAGTDTQYFGPGTRLTVL.

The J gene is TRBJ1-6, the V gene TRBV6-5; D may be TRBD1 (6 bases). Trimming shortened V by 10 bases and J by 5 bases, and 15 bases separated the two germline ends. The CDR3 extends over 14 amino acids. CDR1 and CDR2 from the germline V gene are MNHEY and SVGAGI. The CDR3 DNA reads TGTGCCACGACGAAGTACAGGGATAATTCACCCCTCCACTTT. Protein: CATTKYRDNSPLHF.

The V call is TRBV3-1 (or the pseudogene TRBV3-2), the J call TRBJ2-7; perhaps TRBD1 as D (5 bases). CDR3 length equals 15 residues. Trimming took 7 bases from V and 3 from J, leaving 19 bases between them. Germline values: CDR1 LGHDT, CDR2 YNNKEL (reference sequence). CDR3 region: CASNPPQGLYYEQYF. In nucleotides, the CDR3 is TGTGCCAGCAACCCCCCTCAGGGATTATACTACGAGCAGTACTTC.

The CDR3 region is CASSYLPSRSQDLAKNIQYF. CDR3 nucleotides: TGTGCCAGTAGCTACCTCCCCTCTCGGAGCCAAGACCTAGCCAAAAACATTCAGTACTTC. V is TRBV19 and J is TRBJ2-4; no clear D. Germline assignment: CDR1 LNHDA and CDR2 SQIVND (reference sequence). The V end was cut by 6 bases, the J end by 0 bases, with 27 bases between. This CDR3 contains 20 residues.

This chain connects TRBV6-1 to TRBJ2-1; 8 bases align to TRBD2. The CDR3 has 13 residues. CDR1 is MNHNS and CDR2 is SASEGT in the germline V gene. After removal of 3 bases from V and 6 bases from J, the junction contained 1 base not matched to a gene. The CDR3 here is CASSEREVNEQFF. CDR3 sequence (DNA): TGTGCCAGCAGTGAGCGGGAGGTCAATGAGCAGTTCTTC.

The CDR3 spells CAWSVTGGPREQFF. The CDR3 DNA reads TGTGCCTGGAGTGTAACGGGAGGGCCGAGGGAGCAGTTCTTC. The chain combines TRBV30 with TRBJ2-1; TRBD2 aligns across 8 bases. The CDR3 is made up of 14 amino acids. V was pared by 0 bases and J by 10 bases, with 8 bases of the junction left unmatched. Germline CDR1 and CDR2: GTSNPN and SVGIG (reference sequence).

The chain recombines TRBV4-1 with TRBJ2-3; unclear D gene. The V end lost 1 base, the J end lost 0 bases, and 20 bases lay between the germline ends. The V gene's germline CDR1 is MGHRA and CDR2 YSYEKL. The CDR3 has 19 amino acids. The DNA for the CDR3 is TGCGCCAGCAGCCAAGTCCCACAAAAGACTCAGCCTAGCACAGATACGCAGTATTTT. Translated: CASSQVPQKTQPSTDTQYF.

CDR3 sequence (DNA): TGTGCCAGCTCACCAGACAGGGGCTTGAACACTGAAGCTTTCTTT. Its translation is CASSPDRGLNTEAFF. The rearrangement uses TRBV18 and TRBJ1-1, with 8 bases matching TRBD1. V was pared by 2 bases and J by 0 bases, with 2 bases of the junction left unmatched. Germline lookup yields CDR1 KGHSH and CDR2 LQKENI. The CDR3 is made up of 15 amino acids.

The CDR3 region is CAIAQTNEKLFF. CDR3 coding DNA: TGTGCCATCGCGCAAACTAATGAAAAACTGTTTTTT. This sequence joins TRBV10-3 and TRBJ1-4; D uncertain. Germline V CDR1 and CDR2: ENHRY, SYGVKD. The V end was cut by 8 bases, the J end by 1 base, with 5 bases between. The CDR3 spans 12 residues.

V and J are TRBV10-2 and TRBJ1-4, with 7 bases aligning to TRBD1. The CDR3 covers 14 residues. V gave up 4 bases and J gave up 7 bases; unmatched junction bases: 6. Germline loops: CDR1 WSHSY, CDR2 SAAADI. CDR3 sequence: CASSAGTAGEKLFF. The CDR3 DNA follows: TGCGCCAGCAGTGCCGGGACAGCTGGTGAAAAACTGTTTTTT.

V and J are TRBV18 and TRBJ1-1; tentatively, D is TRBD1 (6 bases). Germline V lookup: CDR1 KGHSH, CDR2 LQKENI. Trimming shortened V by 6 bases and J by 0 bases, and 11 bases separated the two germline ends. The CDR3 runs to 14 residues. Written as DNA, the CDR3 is TGTGCCAGCTCGCCAAGACAGGTGAACACTGAAGCTTTCTTT. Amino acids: CASSPRQVNTEAFF.

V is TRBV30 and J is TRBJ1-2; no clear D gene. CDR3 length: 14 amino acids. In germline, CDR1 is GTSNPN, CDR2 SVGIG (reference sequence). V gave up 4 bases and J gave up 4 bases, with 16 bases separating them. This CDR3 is CAWTLIRGPYGYTF. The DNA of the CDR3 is TGTGCCTGGACTCTAATACGAGGCCCCTATGGCTACACCTTC.

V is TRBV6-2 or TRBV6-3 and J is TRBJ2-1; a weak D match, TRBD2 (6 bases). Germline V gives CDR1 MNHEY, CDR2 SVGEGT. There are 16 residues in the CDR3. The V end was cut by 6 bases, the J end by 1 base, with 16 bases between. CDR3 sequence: CASSGRRAGSYNEQFF. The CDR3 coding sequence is TGTGCCAGCAGCGGCCGGAGGGCGGGGTCCTACAATGAGCAGTTCTTC.

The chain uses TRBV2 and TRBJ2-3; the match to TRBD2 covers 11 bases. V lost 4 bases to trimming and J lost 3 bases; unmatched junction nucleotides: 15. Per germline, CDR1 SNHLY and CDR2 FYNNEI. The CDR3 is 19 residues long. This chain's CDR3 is CASSVTSGSARWGTDTQYF. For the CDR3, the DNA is TGTGCCAGCAGTGTAACTAGCGGGAGTGCGCGGTGGGGAACAGATACGCAGTATTTT.

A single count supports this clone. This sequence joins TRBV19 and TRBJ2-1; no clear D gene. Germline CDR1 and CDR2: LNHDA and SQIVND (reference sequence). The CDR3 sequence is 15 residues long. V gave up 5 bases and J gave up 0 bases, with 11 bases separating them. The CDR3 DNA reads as TGTGCCAGTAGTCCCGGTTTAAGCTCCTACAATGAGCAGTTCTTC. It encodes CASSPGLSSYNEQFF.

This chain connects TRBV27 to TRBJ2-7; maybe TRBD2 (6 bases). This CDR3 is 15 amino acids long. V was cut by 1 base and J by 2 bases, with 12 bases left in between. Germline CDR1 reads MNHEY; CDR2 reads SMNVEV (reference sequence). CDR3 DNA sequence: TGTGCCAGCAGTTTATTGGGAGGAGAAACCTACGAGCAGTACTTC. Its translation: CASSLLGGETYEQYF.

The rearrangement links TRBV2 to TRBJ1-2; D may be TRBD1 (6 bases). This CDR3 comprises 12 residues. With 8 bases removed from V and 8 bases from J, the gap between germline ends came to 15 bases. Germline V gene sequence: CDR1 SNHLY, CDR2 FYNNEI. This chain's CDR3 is CASRGGDGGYTF. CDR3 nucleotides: TGTGCCAGCCGCGGGGGCGACGGGGGCTACACCTTC.

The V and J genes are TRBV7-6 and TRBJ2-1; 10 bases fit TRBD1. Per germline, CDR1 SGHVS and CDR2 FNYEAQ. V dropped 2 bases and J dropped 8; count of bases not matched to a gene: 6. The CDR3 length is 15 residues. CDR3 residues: CASSLSGTGADEQFF. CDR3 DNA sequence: TGTGCCAGCAGCTTATCCGGGACAGGGGCCGATGAGCAGTTCTTC. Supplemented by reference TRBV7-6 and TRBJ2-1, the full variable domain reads GAGVSQSPRYKVTKRGQDVALRCDPISGHVSLYWYRQALGQGPEFLTYFNYEAQQDKSGLPNDRFSAERPEGSISTLTIQRTEQRDSAMYRCASSLSGTGADEQFFGPGTRLTVL.

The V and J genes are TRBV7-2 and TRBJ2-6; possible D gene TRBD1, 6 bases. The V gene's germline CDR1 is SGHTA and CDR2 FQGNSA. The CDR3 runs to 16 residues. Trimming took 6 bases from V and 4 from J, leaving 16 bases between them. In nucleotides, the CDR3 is TGTGCCAGCAGGCGGCAAATGGGGGCCGGGGCCAACGTCCTGACTTTC. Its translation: CASRRQMGAGANVLTF.

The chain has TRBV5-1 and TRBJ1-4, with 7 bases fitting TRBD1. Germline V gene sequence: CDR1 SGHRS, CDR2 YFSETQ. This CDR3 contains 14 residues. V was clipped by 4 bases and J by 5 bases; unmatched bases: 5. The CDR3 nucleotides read TGCGCCAGCAGCCCGGGACAGAGGAATGAAAAACTGTTTTTT. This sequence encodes CASSPGQRNEKLFF.

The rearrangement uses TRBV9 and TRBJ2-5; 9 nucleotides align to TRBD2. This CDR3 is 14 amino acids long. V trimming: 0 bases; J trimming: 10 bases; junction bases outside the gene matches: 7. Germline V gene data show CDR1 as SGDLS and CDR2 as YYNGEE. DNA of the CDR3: TGTGCCAGCAGCGTAGCTAGCGGGGTTGGTGACCAGTACTTC. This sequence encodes CASSVASGVGDQYF.

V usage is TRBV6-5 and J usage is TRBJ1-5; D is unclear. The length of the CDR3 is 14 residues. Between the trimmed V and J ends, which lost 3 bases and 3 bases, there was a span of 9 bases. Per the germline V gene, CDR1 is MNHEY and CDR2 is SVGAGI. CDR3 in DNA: TGTGCCAGCAGTTATTCAGGATTCAATCAGCCCCAGCATTTT. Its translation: CASSYSGFNQPQHF.